These T cell receptor beta chains were read from a single sample in a study of blood T cells in healthy people across ages. TCRdb reanalysed the 5' RACE reads using MiXCR and keeps one entry per CDR3 protein. The profile shows 600,000 to 800,000 distinct CDR3 sequences, roughly 21% of them singletons. Specimen: blood. These receptors were collected from a man in his 70s in good health. Both conserved end residues are part of each CDR3. A D gene is named only where the DNA matches it firmly. Clone size is not always given. Where it is, it says once, few, many or a class for expanded clones.

V gene	clone size	J gene	D gene	CDR3 DNA	CDR3 protein
TRBV20-1	many	TRBJ2-3	NA	TGCAGTGCTAGACCCAGCCTGCGATTAGATACGCAGTATTTT	CSARPSLRLDTQYF
TRBV3-1	few	TRBJ1-2	NA	TGTGCCAGCAGCCAAGAGGTAGAGGGGCGGGAGTATGGCTACACCTTC	CASSQEVEGREYGYTF
TRBV7-8	NA	TRBJ1-6	TRBD1	TGTGCCAGCAGCATAGCGGGACAGAAACATAATTCACCCCTCCACTTT	CASSIAGQKHNSPLHF
TRBV3-1	NA	TRBJ1-1	NA	TGTGCCAGCAGCCAAGCGGGGGGGGACACTGAAGCTTTCTTT	CASSQAGGDTEAFF
TRBV6-2/TRBV6-3	NA	TRBJ2-7	NA	TGTGCCAGCAGTACTAATCTAGCGAAAGGAACCTACGAGCAGTACTTC	CASSTNLAKGTYEQYF
TRBV28	NA	TRBJ2-1	NA	TGTGCCAGCAGTTTCCCGGGCCTCCCCATTAGTGAGCAGTTCTTC	CASSFPGLPISEQFF
TRBV2	NA	TRBJ2-6	NA	TGTGCCAGCAGTGAGAGGACGCCGTCTGGGGCCAACGTCCTGACTTTC	CASSERTPSGANVLTF
TRBV19	few	TRBJ2-1	NA	TGTGCCAGTAGTATAGACTCGATCGGCAATGAGCAGTTCTTC	CASSIDSIGNEQFF
TRBV12-3/TRBV12-4	NA	TRBJ1-2	NA	TGTGCCAGCAGTTTAGAGTCCGCGAAAAACTATGGCTACACCTTC	CASSLESAKNYGYTF
TRBV5-1	many	TRBJ1-4	TRBD1	TGCGCCAGCAGCGCACAGGGGGCCTCTAATGAAAAACTGTTTTTT	CASSAQGASNEKLFF
TRBV7-2	NA	TRBJ1-5	NA	TGTGCCAGCAGCTTATATGGGCAGGGAAATCAGCCCCAGCATTTT	CASSLYGQGNQPQHF
TRBV5-1	NA	TRBJ2-1	TRBD2	TGCGCCAGCAGCTTGGGGGCGACTAGCGGGCAGAATGAGCAGTTCTTC	CASSLGATSGQNEQFF
TRBV28	NA	TRBJ2-3	NA	TGTGCCAGCAGTGGCTTCGGGGGGCGACGGACAGGTACGCAGTATTTT	CASSGFGGRRTGTQYF
TRBV11-2	NA	TRBJ2-7	NA	TGTGCCAGCCGAGAAGGGTCCCCGAGCTCCTACGAGCAGTACTTC	CASREGSPSSYEQYF
TRBV20-1	NA	TRBJ2-5	NA	TGCAGTGCTACTGCTACTGCCCGAGAGACCCAGTACTTC	CSATATARETQYF
TRBV18	NA	TRBJ2-5	NA	TGTGCCAGCTCACCACTTGACAGACAAGAGACCCAGTACTTC	CASSPLDRQETQYF
TRBV7-2	NA	TRBJ1-4	TRBD1	TGTGCCAGCAGCCTAGGACAGGGAGGAACTAATGAAAAACTCTTTTTT	CASSLGQGGTNEKLFF
TRBV21-1	NA	TRBJ2-3	NA	TGTGCCAGCAGCAAAGTTGAGCGGGGCACAGATACGCAGTATTTT	CASSKVERGTDTQYF
TRBV20-1	once	TRBJ2-7	NA	TGCAGTGCTTCATCGATGCAGGACGCGACGCGCGAGCAGTACTTC	CSASSMQDATREQYF
TRBV4-1	NA	TRBJ1-1	NA	TGCGCCAGCAGCCAAGTAATTCAGGGGAACACTGAAGCTTTCTTT	CASSQVIQGNTEAFF
TRBV10-3	NA	TRBJ1-2	TRBD1	TGTGCCATCAGTGACTCGACAGGGGGCGAAATTGGCTACACCTTC	CAISDSTGGEIGYTF
TRBV10-2	NA	TRBJ2-7	TRBD2	TGCGCCAGCAGTGATGCTGTGCCGGCGGGAGGGCCTGGAAACGAGCAGTACTTC	CASSDAVPAGGPGNEQYF
TRBV24-1	NA	TRBJ2-3	NA	TGTGCCACCTACCGGAGCTATACGCAGTATTTT	CATYRSYTQYF
TRBV5-1	many	TRBJ2-1	TRBD2	TGCGCCAGCAGCTTGGGGGTTAGCGGGAAACACAATGAGCAGTTCTTC	CASSLGVSGKHNEQFF
TRBV20-1	many	TRBJ2-5	NA	TGCAGTGCTAGGGACACAACAGACCCGGGAGAGACCCAGTACTTC	CSARDTTDPGETQYF
TRBV20-1	few	TRBJ2-7	NA	TGCAGTGCTAGGAATCCCGGGACCTACGAGCAGTACTTC	CSARNPGTYEQYF
TRBV12-3/TRBV12-4	few	TRBJ2-4	TRBD2	TGTGCCAGCAGTTCCGGGACTAGCGGGAGGGCCAAAAACATTCAGTACTTC	CASSSGTSGRAKNIQYF
TRBV28	NA	TRBJ2-2	NA	TGTGCCAGCAGTTTAAATAGCCCCGGGGAGCTGTTTTTT	CASSLNSPGELFF
TRBV20-1	NA	TRBJ2-1	TRBD2	TGCAGTGCGAGCATAGCGGGAGGAGTCGGTGAGCAGTTCTTC	CSASIAGGVGEQFF
TRBV12-3/TRBV12-4	NA	TRBJ2-7	TRBD2	TGTGCCAGCAGTTTAGCGCTGGAGCGGGAGAGCGCCTACGAGCAGTACTTC	CASSLALERESAYEQYF
TRBV6-4	many	TRBJ2-5	TRBD2	TGTGCCAGCAGTGAGAATCCTAGCGGAACCCAAGAGACCCAGTACTTC	CASSENPSGTQETQYF
TRBV11-2	many	TRBJ2-5	TRBD1	TGTGCCAGCAGCCAGGGGGACCGCGCGATGGAGACCCAGTACTTC	CASSQGDRAMETQYF
TRBV25-1	NA	TRBJ1-1	NA	TGTGCCAGCAGTGGACATAGCGCTGAAGCTTTCTTT	CASSGHSAEAFF
TRBV4-3	NA	TRBJ1-5	NA	TGCGCCAGCAGCCAGACGACAACTCGCAATCAGCCCCAGCATTTT	CASSQTTTRNQPQHF
TRBV5-1	few	TRBJ1-2	TRBD1	TGCGCCAGCAGCAATACAGGGGACTATGGCTACACCTTC	CASSNTGDYGYTF
TRBV28	few	TRBJ1-5	NA	TGTGCCAGCAGTTTATCAACAGATAATCAGCCCCAGCATTTT	CASSLSTDNQPQHF
TRBV5-1	NA	TRBJ1-4	NA	TGCGCCAGCAGCCCCGGGACAACCACAACTAGTGAAAAACTGTTTTTT	CASSPGTTTTSEKLFF
TRBV5-1	few	TRBJ1-1	NA	TGCGCCAGCAGATTGGAGGGGGTCACTGAAGCTTTCTTT	CASRLEGVTEAFF
TRBV10-1	few	TRBJ2-2	NA	TGCGCCAGCAGTGATAAGGACACCGGGGAGCTGTTTTTT	CASSDKDTGELFF
TRBV7-6	many	TRBJ2-3	NA	TGTGCCAGCAGCTTAGCTGTAGATACGCAGTATTTT	CASSLAVDTQYF
TRBV20-1	NA	TRBJ2-5	TRBD2	TGCAGTGCTAGCCCCAGCCTAGCGGATGAGACCCAGTACTTC	CSASPSLADETQYF
TRBV7-6	few	TRBJ2-3	NA	TGTGCCAGCAGCCCTGGCCCCCAGGGGGATACGCAGTATTTT	CASSPGPQGDTQYF
TRBV12-3/TRBV12-4	NA	TRBJ2-7	NA	TGTGCCAGCAGTCTCGGCCCTCCATGGCAGTACTTC	CASSLGPPWQYF
TRBV7-2	NA	TRBJ2-4	NA	TGTGCCAGCAGCTCTCCAAGGGCCTTAGCCAAAAACATTCAGTACTTC	CASSSPRALAKNIQYF
TRBV4-3	NA	TRBJ2-1	NA	TGCGCCAGCAGCCAAGAGTTTGGGGGTGTTTACAATGAGCAGTTCTTC	CASSQEFGGVYNEQFF
TRBV7-2	few	TRBJ2-1	TRBD2	TGTGCCAGCAGCTTAAGTCGGACTAGCGGGAGCAATGAGCAGTTCTTC	CASSLSRTSGSNEQFF
TRBV7-3	many	TRBJ2-5	TRBD2	TGTGCCAGCAGCTTAACGTCGGGACTAAGAGAGACCCAGTACTTC	CASSLTSGLRETQYF
TRBV29-1	many	TRBJ2-6	TRBD1	TGCAGCGTCCGACAGGGGAGCTCTGGGGCCAACGTCCTGACTTTC	CSVRQGSSGANVLTF
TRBV3-1	NA	TRBJ2-5	NA	TGTGCCAGCAGCCAGGAGGCCGGGAGAGCGGTCCAGTACTTC	CASSQEAGRAVQYF
TRBV11-2	NA	TRBJ2-5	TRBD2	TGTGCCAGCAGCATACTTAGCGGGAGCCCTCAAGAGACCCAGTACTTC	CASSILSGSPQETQYF
TRBV7-2	NA	TRBJ2-3	TRBD2	TGTGCCAGCAGCTCCTCCTTAGCGGGGACTATCACAGATACGCAGTATTTT	CASSSSLAGTITDTQYF
TRBV27	few	TRBJ2-3	NA	TGTGCCAGCAGTTTATCGTGGGGCAGGGGACTAGATACGCAGTATTTT	CASSLSWGRGLDTQYF
TRBV5-1	many	TRBJ2-1	NA	TGTGCCAGCAGCTTATACAATGAGCAGTTCTTC	CASSLYNEQFF